The rows below give T cell receptor beta chains drawn from one sample of a study of OX40 agonist ivuxolimab in advanced cancers. TCRdb's table, derived via immunoSEQ multiplex PCR, lists solely in-frame clones and lacks some. The table records around 30,000 clones, about 88% of them present only once. Sequencing used CD4+ or CD8+ T cells sorted from blood, obtained in a trial of the OX40 agonist ivuxolimab. The receptor set was obtained from an adult with an advanced solid tumor such as melanoma, head and neck, liver or kidney cancer. CDR3s include the opening cysteine and the closing phenylalanine or tryptophan. Each record gives: V gene, D gene, clone size, J gene, CDR3 DNA, CDR3 protein. A D gene is named only where the DNA matches it firmly. Only some rows state a clone size, as once, few, many or a class for expanded clones.

v_gene: TRBV4-2; d_gene: NA; abundance: NA; j_gene: TRBJ2-2; CDR3nt: TGTGCCAGCGGATCCGGGCCCCTGGCCGGGGAGCTGTTTTTT; CDR3aa: CASGSGPLAGELFF
v_gene: TRBV6-4; d_gene: NA; abundance: NA; j_gene: TRBJ2-7; CDR3nt: TGTGCCAGCAGCCCCCTACAGGGAGAGAACGAGCAGTACTTC; CDR3aa: CASSPLQGENEQYF
v_gene: TRBV2; d_gene: NA; abundance: NA; j_gene: TRBJ2-7; CDR3nt: TGTGCCAGCAGCCAAACCCTTGGGGACTCTCGCTCCAACGGGCAGTACTTC; CDR3aa: CASSQTLGDSRSNGQYF
v_gene: TRBV7-9; d_gene: TRBD1; abundance: NA; j_gene: TRBJ1-3; CDR3nt: TGTGCCAGCAGCCCTCGACAGGGTATGGCTGGAAACACCATATATTTT; CDR3aa: CASSPRQGMAGNTIYF
v_gene: TRBV4-1; d_gene: NA; abundance: NA; j_gene: TRBJ2-5; CDR3nt: TGCGCCAGCAGCCAAGCAATACAGGTTGGAGAGACCCAGTACTTC; CDR3aa: CASSQAIQVGETQYF
v_gene: TRBV6-5; d_gene: TRBD1; abundance: NA; j_gene: TRBJ2-5; CDR3nt: TGTGCCAGCAGTTCTGGACAGGGGGGGACCCAGTACTTC; CDR3aa: CASSSGQGGTQYF
v_gene: TRBV27; d_gene: NA; abundance: NA; j_gene: TRBJ1-2; CDR3nt: TGTGCCAGCAGTTTCGGGCAGCACACTAACTATGGCTACACCTTC; CDR3aa: CASSFGQHTNYGYTF
v_gene: TRBV4-1; d_gene: NA; abundance: once; j_gene: TRBJ1-2; CDR3nt: TGCGCCAGCAGCCAAGAGCTAGCCAGGGGTGGTGGCCATTATGGCTACACCTTC; CDR3aa: CASSQELARGGGHYGYTF
v_gene: TRBV19; d_gene: NA; abundance: once; j_gene: TRBJ2-2; CDR3nt: TGTGCCAGTACTTATACCGGGGAGCTGTTTTTT; CDR3aa: CASTYTGELFF
v_gene: TRBV6-1; d_gene: TRBD1; abundance: NA; j_gene: TRBJ1-5; CDR3nt: TGTGCCAGCAGTGAGGGGACAGGAGGTAACAATCAGCCCCAGCATTTT; CDR3aa: CASSEGTGGNNQPQHF
v_gene: TRBV13; d_gene: NA; abundance: medium-sized; j_gene: TRBJ2-1; CDR3nt: TGTGCCAGCAGCTTAGGGGGGAGTAACGACGGTGAGCAGTTCTTC; CDR3aa: CASSLGGSNDGEQFF
v_gene: TRBV13; d_gene: TRBD2; abundance: many; j_gene: TRBJ2-2; CDR3nt: TGTGCCAGCAGCCAGCGGACTAGCGGTACCGGGGAGCTGTTTTTT; CDR3aa: CASSQRTSGTGELFF
v_gene: TRBV4-1; d_gene: NA; abundance: NA; j_gene: TRBJ2-1; CDR3nt: TGCGCCAGCAGCCAGAAGGCCGACTCCTCCTACAATGAGCAGTTCTTC; CDR3aa: CASSQKADSSYNEQFF
v_gene: TRBV10-3; d_gene: NA; abundance: NA; j_gene: TRBJ1-1; CDR3nt: TGTGCCATCAGTGACGGAGGGCCTGAAGCTTTCTTT; CDR3aa: CAISDGGPEAFF
v_gene: TRBV6-5; d_gene: TRBD1; abundance: NA; j_gene: TRBJ2-7; CDR3nt: TGTGCCAGCAGTTACTCGGGACAGGGATTTAAAGAGCAGTACTTC; CDR3aa: CASSYSGQGFKEQYF
v_gene: TRBV9; d_gene: NA; abundance: NA; j_gene: TRBJ1-3; CDR3nt: TGTGCCAGCAGCGTCCGGGACGGCTCTGGAAACACCATATATTTT; CDR3aa: CASSVRDGSGNTIYF